This is a list of T cell receptor beta chains from one sample in a study of T cell clones after liver transplantation. Sequencing was performed with immunoSEQ multiplex PCR; in TCRdb, only in-frame clones are kept and a portion is missing. The sample shows tens of thousands of clones, over 55% of them seen only once. Material: CD4+ T cells from blood, obtained before liver transplant. The receptors originated from a human donor who received a liver transplant. Both conserved end residues are trimmed from each CDR3.

CDR3 length,V gene,J gene,CDR3 protein
10,TRBV28,TRBJ1-1,ASSLRGTEAF
11,TRBV6-5,TRBJ2-4,ASSYRGGDIQY
13,TRBV4-2,TRBJ2-2,ASSRDRANTGELF
14,TRBV7-2,TRBJ2-2,ASSPLAGANTGELF
13,TRBV28,TRBJ1-2,ASKGQGATNYGYT
12,TRBV7-9,TRBJ2-3,ASSSQGGTDTQY
13,TRBV18,TRBJ1-4,ASSPILSGREKLF
14,TRBV18,TRBJ1-1,ASSPRQGAMNTEAF
14,TRBV1,TRBJ2-7,TSSQDSVYLAYEQY
12,TRBV2,TRBJ1-3,VSGKTGRGNTIY
12,TRBV10-2,TRBJ2-3,ASSDRQAADTQY
13,TRBV6-5,TRBJ1-5,ASSYSGQGNQPQH
12,TRBV18,TRBJ2-1,ASSPQGGNNEQF
14,TRBV5-4,TRBJ2-7,ASSFSRGASSYEQY
12,TRBV7-9,TRBJ1-1,ASSSRQENTEAF
9,TRBV2,TRBJ2-7,ASSDLNREN
13,TRBV18,TRBJ2-3,ASCSRTGGTDTQY
10,TRBV19,TRBJ2-2,ASSTFTGELF
13,TRBV6-1,TRBJ2-7,ASGVQGRSSYEQY
12,TRBV2,TRBJ1-1,ASREGLLNTEAF
12,TRBV5-1,TRBJ2-7,ASTVGTSSYEQY
11,TRBV27,TRBJ2-7,ASRDSLSYEQY
13,TRBV7-9,TRBJ2-7,ASSLGTGGSYEQY
14,TRBV28,TRBJ1-5,ASSRRTRVSNQPQH
13,TRBV10-3,TRBJ1-3,AISGQGRTGNTIY
15,TRBV21-1,TRBJ1-5,ASSKSIRGRSGQPQH
11,TRBV7-9,TRBJ1-1,ASSRGMNTEAF
13,TRBV2,TRBJ1-3,ASSEIGQIGNTIY
13,TRBV21-1,TRBJ2-1,ASSDKRGGFNEQF
12,TRBV28,TRBJ1-1,ASSIDGVKTEAF
12,TRBV28,TRBJ2-5,ASSLAGSQETQY
14,TRBV5-4,TRBJ2-3,ASSLGLAGGQDTQY
14,TRBV25-1,TRBJ1-3,ASSDYGQLSGNTIY
9,TRBV6-5,TRBJ1-2,AVQSNYGYT
17,TRBV6-4,TRBJ2-1,ASSQLPGLAGGPYNEQF
11,TRBV6-1,TRBJ2-7,ALRSEGTYEQY
14,TRBV15,TRBJ2-7,ATSRDQGRAPYEQY
12,TRBV11-2,TRBJ2-1,ASSSSGGVHEQF
9,TRBV7-6,TRBJ2-1,ASSFSNEQF
12,TRBV28,TRBJ2-7,ASRGGQGFYEQY
17,TRBV13,TRBJ2-3,ASSFARQIFYEIVDTQY
11,TRBV7-9,TRBJ1-1,ASSQQGDTEAF
13,TRBV2,TRBJ2-2,ASTGQGMGTGELF
11,TRBV19,TRBJ1-5,ASSTQGNQPQH
12,TRBV6-5,TRBJ2-7,AISAIGLQGEQY
13,TRBV19,TRBJ2-7,ASSKARRKVYEQY
13,TRBV6-1,TRBJ1-3,ASSEARTGINTIY
15,TRBV6-1,TRBJ1-1,ASSAPTGYGMNTEAF
12,TRBV30,TRBJ1-4,AWARGRLGEKLF
13,TRBV28,TRBJ1-5,ASSPGQYRNQPQH
13,TRBV4-1,TRBJ1-1,ASSQNQGANTEAF
9,TRBV6-1,TRBJ1-1,ASVMNTEAF
16,TRBV7-2,TRBJ1-5,ASSSPAGEGNINQPQH
11,TRBV27,TRBJ2-7,ASSSQAGYEQY
10,TRBV19,TRBJ2-2,ASPVGSGELF